This T cell receptor (beta chain) is from a study of shared clonotypes between healthy human individuals (dated by TCRdb to the early 2020s). Regarding the research as a whole: A couple of women and a few men aged 18 to 49 years were included in the cohort. To increase sequencing depth and limit assay-specific biases, different laboratories used diverse techniques to prepare libraries and sequence TCR repertoires. The study deeply sequenced blood TCR repertoires of about 5 healthy adults to estimate repertoire size and the extent of clonotype sharing between individuals. For each donor, three plates each were used for CD4 naive and CD4 memory, two plates were used for CD8 naive, and one plate was used for CD8 memory. Per donor, leukapheresis produced somewhere between about 0.9 and 9.5 billion PBMCs.

A remark on this clone: The target of this receptor is not known. Base qualities are not recorded, but no much larger clone differs from it by a single base.

Healthy HIV-negative adults with no recently reported acute infections or vaccinations were included as donors. All donors were Caucasian adults living in Nashville, Tennessee, USA. CD4+ T cells were enriched by magnetic negative selection, after which naive cells were positively selected on CD45RA and the negative fraction was taken as the memory subset. Blood was collected by leukapheresis, and PBMCs were isolated by Ficoll-Histopaque density gradient centrifugation and then cryopreserved in liquid nitrogen vapor phase. Analytical flow cytometry was used to check the purity and quantity of each magnetically sorted T cell population. Genomic DNA was isolated from every sorted fraction and measured by UV absorbance on a Nanodrop 2000c. TCR CDR3 regions were amplified from genomic DNA by multiplex PCR using the deep immunoSEQ assay. Extracted genomic DNA from each cell subset was distributed evenly across all wells of several immunoSEQ 96-well plates, and each plate was treated as a replicate. Each replicate PCR for sorted subsets received roughly 0.2 ug genomic DNA, equal to tens of thousands of T cell genomes. The purified libraries were quantified using a Qubit 3.0 fluorometer, sized with a Bioanalyzer 2100, and then quantified again using the KAPA Library Quantification kit. Every immunoSEQ 96-well plate was sequenced on a dedicated single-read 150-cycle Illumina NextSeq 550 flow cell. Per the source publication's procedure: Because the immunoSEQ output included only junctional sequences and no quality scores, the filtering could not be the same as the filtering used for full-length reads. Sequences were annotated with PyIR, a Python wrapper for IgBLAST v1.9, using IMGT germline references to assign V/J genes and CDR3. Reads were filtered out if the reads had weak V/J assignments (E-value above 1e-6), no CDR3, stop codons, out-of-frame junctions, or ambiguous translated residues. V3J clonotypes were defined by identical inferred V gene, J gene, and CDR3 amino acid sequence. Percentage overlap between repertoires was computed as shared unique clonotypes divided by the size of the smaller repertoire. Repertoire richness was assessed with RTK rarefaction, the Chao1 estimator, and Recon v2.1 estimates of unobserved clonotypes. OLGA was used to compute generation probabilities for all TCRbeta clonotypes that the gDNA method yielded from a handful of donors. This is the immuneACCESS table as TCRdb keeps it, with only in-frame sequences that have V and J called. A part of the clones is gone; compared with another copy, unresolved V genes explain less than half, and the rest is unexplained. V and J calls plus clone size are reproduced from that table; the DNA served to infer D and trimming. In all, the sample holds 700,000 or so clones, and around 72% of those were seen once. The top ten clonotypes cover 1.8% of the sample.

Broad study findings and their caveats: Sampling was restricted to blood, and TCR repertoires in tissue are likely to differ from TCR repertoires in blood. Rarefaction of sorted-subset datasets indicated incomplete sequencing despite the large sequencing depth. Based on pairwise subsampling, the degree of clonotype sharing among donors was expected to be affected by sequencing depth. The genetic and exposure-history diversity represented was limited by the small number of donors. Compared with non-shared clonotypes, clonotypes shared by all four sorted-subset donors had higher generation probabilities. When four donors were compared, the shared fraction of clonotypes was 5% to 6.5% for naive CD4, around 3.6% for naive CD8, more than 2% for memory CD4, and less than 0.45% for memory CD8. Naive subsets generally had larger estimated clonotype richness than memory subsets did.

The specimen sequenced was memory CD4+ T cells sorted from blood. The cell subset or site tag for this specimen amounts to: CD45RA-negative fraction. The clonotype comes from a woman younger than 45 in good health.

At the DNA level, the sequence is TGTGCCAGCAAGGATTCCGGGACAGAATATGGCTACACCTTC. This yields the protein CASKDSGTEYGYTF. The rearrangement joined TRBV6-1 to TRBJ1-2, with 7 bases aligning to TRBD1. The CDR3 sequence holds 14 residues, the cysteine and phenylalanine included. Only CDR3 DNA remains: 42 bases, in frame from the first base. For this chain, trimming is 7 bases at the V end and 5 bases at the J end, and the number of junction bases without a gene match is 10. CDR1 MNHNS and CDR2 SASEGT are derived from the germline V gene.